This T cell receptor beta chain derives from a study of vaccination and CD4 T cells after COVID-19. For the study at large: There were two doses of either BNT162b2 or mRNA-1273 vaccine given to participants. Study-wide results and limits: In convalescent patients, a median roughly 88% of reactive clones appeared only post-vaccination.

As to treatment: roughly 10-day PBMC culture with coronavirus spike peptide pools or control peptides (ViraFEST assay). V dropped 5 bases and J dropped 14 bases, with 16 bases sitting between them. CDR3 length: 13 residues. Germline values: CDR1 SNHLY, CDR2 FYNNEI. The Oncomine TCR Beta short-read assay sequenced DNA from cultured CD4+ T cells. TCRdb re-called the PCR reads through MiXCR, storing one row per CDR3 protein. Found here are fewer than 15,000 distinct CDR3 sequences, about half of them singletons; the top ten hold 28%. This clonotype showed up just a few times. The antigen is not known. The sequence came from a human donor who had recovered from COVID-19. V usage is TRBV2 and J usage is TRBJ1-6, with a tentative D call TRBD1 (5 bases). The sequencing sample was made of CD4+ T cells from blood, cultured in vitro. This CDR3 is CASSPETAITLHF. The DNA of the CDR3 is TGTGCCAGCAGTCCAGAGACAGCCATAACCCTCCACTTT.